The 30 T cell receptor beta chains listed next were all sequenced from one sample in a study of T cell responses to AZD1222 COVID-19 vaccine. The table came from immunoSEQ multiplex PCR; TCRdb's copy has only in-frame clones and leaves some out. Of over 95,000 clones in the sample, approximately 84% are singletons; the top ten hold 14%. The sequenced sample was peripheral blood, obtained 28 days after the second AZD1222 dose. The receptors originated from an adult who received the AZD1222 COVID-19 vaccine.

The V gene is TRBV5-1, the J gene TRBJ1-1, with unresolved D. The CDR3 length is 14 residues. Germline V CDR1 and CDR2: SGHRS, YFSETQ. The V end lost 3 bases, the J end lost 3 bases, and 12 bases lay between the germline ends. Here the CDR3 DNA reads TGCGCCAGCAGCTCTCCGGACTCGGACACTGAAGCTTTCTTT. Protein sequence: CASSSPDSDTEAFF.

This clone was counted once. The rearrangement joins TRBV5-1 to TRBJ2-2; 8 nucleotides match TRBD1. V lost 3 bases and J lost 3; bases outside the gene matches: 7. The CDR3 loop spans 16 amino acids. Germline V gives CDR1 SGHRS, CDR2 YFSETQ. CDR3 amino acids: CASSWQGAQDTGELFF. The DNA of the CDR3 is TGCGCCAGCAGCTGGCAGGGGGCTCAGGACACCGGGGAGCTGTTTTTT.

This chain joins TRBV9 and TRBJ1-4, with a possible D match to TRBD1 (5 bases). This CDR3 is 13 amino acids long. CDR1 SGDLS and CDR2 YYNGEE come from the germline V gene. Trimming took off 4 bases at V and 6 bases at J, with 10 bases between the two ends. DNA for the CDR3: TGTGCCAGCAGCATTGGGACGGATGAAAAACTGTTTTTT. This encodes CASSIGTDEKLFF.

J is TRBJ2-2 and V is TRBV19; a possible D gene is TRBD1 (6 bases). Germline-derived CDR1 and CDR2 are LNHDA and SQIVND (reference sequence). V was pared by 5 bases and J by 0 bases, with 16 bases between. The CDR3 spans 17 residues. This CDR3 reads CASSFLTGPANTGELFF. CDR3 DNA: TGTGCCAGTAGTTTCCTTACAGGGCCCGCGAACACCGGGGAGCTGTTTTTT.

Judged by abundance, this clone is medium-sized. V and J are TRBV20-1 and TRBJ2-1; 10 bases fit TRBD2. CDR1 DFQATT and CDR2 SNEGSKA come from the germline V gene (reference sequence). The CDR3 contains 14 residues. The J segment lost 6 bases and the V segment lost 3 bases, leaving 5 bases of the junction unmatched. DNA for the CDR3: TGCAGTGCTAGTTCATCTAGCGGGGGCAATGAGCAGTTCTTC. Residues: CSASSSSGGNEQFF.

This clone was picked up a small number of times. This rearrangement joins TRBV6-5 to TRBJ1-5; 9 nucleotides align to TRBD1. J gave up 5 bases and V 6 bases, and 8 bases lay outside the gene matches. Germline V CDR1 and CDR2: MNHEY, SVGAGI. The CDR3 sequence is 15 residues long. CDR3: CASRTETGGHQPQHF. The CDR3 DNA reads TGTGCCAGCAGGACGGAAACAGGGGGCCATCAGCCCCAGCATTTT.

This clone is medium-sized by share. CDR3 DNA: TGTGCCAGCAGTGAATCCACAGGCAATCAGCCCCAGCATTTT. It translates to CASSESTGNQPQHF. V gene TRBV6-1 combines with J gene TRBJ1-5; D unresolved. There are 14 residues in the CDR3. Germline-derived CDR1 and CDR2 are MNHNS and SASEGT. V gave up 2 bases and J gave up 2 bases, with 7 bases separating them.

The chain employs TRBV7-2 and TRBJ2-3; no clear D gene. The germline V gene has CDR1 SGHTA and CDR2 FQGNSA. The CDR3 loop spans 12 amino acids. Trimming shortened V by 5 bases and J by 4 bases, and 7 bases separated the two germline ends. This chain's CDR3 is CASSLSSDTQYF. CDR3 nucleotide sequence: TGTGCCAGCAGCCTAAGCTCAGATACGCAGTATTTT.

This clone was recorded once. The CDR3 coding sequence is TGCAGCGGGGACAGGGGCAGTTTAGGAGAGACCCAGTACTTC. This encodes CSGDRGSLGETQYF. The J gene is TRBJ2-5, the V gene TRBV29-1; 10 nucleotides line up with TRBD1. The CDR3 runs 14 residues. Trimming took 7 bases from V and 4 from J; bases not matched to a gene: 9. The V gene's germline CDR1 is SQVTM and CDR2 ANQGSEA. Combining the CDR3 with reference TRBV29-1 and TRBJ2-5 gives the whole variable domain SAVISQKPSRDICQRGTSLTIQCQVDSQVTMMFWYRQQPGQSLTLIATANQGSEATYESGFVIDKFPISRPNLTFSTLTVSNMSPEDSSIYLCSGDRGSLGETQYFGPGTRLLVL.

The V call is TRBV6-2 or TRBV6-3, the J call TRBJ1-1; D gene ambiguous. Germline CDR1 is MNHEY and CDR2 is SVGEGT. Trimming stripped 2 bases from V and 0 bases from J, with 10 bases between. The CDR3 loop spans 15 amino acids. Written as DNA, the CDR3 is TGTGCCAGCAGTTACGGACGTCAGATGAACACTGAAGCTTTCTTT. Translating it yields CASSYGRQMNTEAFF.

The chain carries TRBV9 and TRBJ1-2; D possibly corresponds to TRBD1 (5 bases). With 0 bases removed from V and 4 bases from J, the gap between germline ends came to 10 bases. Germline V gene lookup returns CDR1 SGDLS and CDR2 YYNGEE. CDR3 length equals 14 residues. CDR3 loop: CASSVDRSIYGYTF. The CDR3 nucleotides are TGTGCCAGCAGCGTAGACAGGTCCATCTATGGCTACACCTTC.

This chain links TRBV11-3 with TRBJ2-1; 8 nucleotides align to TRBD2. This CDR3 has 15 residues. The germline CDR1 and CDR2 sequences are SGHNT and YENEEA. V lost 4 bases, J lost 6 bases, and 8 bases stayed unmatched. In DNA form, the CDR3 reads TGTGCCAGCAGCTCCTCAGGCGGGAGGTCCAATGAGCAGTTCTTC. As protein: CASSSSGGRSNEQFF.

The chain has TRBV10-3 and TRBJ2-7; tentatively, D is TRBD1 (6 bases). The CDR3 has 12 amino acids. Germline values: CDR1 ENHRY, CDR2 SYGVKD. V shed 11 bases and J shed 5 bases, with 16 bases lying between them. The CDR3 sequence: CASSRTDDEQYF. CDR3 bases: TGTGCCTCCTCAAGGACAGACGACGAGCAGTACTTC.

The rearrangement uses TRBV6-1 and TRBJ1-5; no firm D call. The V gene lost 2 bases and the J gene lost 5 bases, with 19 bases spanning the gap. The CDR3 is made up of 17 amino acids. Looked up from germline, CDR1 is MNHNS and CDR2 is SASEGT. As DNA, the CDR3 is TGTGCCAGCAGTGAATCGGGAGGGTACGTACCCTATCAGCCCCAGCATTTT. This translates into CASSESGGYVPYQPQHF.

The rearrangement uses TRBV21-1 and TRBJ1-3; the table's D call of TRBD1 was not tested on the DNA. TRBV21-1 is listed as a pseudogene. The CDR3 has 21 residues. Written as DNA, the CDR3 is TGTGCCAGCAGCAATGGCTTTTGGGACAGGACAATAGAACCCTCTGGAAACACCATATATTTT. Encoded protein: CASSNGFWDRTIEPSGNTIYF.

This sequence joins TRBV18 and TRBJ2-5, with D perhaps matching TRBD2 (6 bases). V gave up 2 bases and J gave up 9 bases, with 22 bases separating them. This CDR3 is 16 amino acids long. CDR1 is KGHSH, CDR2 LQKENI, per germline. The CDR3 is CASSPGAGTTGLAQYF. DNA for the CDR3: TGTGCCAGCTCACCAGGGGCGGGGACCACCGGATTGGCCCAGTACTTC.

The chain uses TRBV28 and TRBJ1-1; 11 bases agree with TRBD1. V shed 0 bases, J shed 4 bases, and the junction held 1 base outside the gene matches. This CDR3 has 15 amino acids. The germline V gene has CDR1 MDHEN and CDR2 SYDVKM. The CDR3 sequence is CASSLWGTGGTEAFF. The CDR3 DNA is TGTGCCAGCAGTTTATGGGGGACAGGGGGCACTGAAGCTTTCTTT.

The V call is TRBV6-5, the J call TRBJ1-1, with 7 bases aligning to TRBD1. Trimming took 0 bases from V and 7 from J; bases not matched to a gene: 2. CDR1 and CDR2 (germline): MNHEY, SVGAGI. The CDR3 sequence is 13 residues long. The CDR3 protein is CASSYSQGGEAFF. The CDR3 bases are TGTGCCAGCAGTTACTCGCAGGGGGGTGAAGCTTTCTTT.

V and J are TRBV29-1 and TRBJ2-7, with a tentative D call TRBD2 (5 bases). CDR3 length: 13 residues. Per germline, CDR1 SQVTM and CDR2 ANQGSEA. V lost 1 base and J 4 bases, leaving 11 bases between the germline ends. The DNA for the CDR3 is TGCAGCGTTGAAGGAATCCGGGAATACGAGCAGTACTTC. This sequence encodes CSVEGIREYEQYF.

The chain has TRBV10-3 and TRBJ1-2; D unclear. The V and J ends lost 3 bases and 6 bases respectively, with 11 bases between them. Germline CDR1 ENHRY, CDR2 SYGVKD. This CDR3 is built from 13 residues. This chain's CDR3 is CAISELGSDGYTF. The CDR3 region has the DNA TGTGCCATCAGTGAATTGGGTAGTGATGGCTACACCTTC.

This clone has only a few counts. The CDR3 loop reads CASRSGGGRATNEKLFF. The CDR3 DNA reads as TGTGCCAGCAGGAGTGGGGGGGGACGTGCAACTAATGAAAAACTGTTTTTT. This chain uses TRBV28 with TRBJ1-4, with D possibly TRBD1 on 5 matching bases. V was cut by 6 bases and J by 0 bases, with 17 bases left in between. The CDR3 consists of 17 residues. The germline V gene has CDR1 MDHEN and CDR2 SYDVKM.

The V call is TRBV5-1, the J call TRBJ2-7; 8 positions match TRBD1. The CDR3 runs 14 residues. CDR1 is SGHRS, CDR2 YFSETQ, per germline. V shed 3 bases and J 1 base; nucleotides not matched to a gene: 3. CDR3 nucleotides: TGCGCCAGCAGCTCCGGGACAGGTTCCTACGAGCAGTACTTC. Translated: CASSSGTGSYEQYF. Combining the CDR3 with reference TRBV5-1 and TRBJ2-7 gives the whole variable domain KAGVTQTPRYLIKTRGQQVTLSCSPISGHRSVSWYQQTPGQGLQFLFEYFSETQRNKGNFPGRFSGRQFSNSRSEMNVSTLELGDSALYLCASSSGTGSYEQYFGPGTRLTVT.

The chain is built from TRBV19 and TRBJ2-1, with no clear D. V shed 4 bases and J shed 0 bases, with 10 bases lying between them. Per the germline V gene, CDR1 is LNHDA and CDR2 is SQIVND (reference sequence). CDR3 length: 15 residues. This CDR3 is CASSTDTGSYNEQFF. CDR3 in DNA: TGTGCCAGTAGTACCGACACCGGCTCCTACAATGAGCAGTTCTTC.

CDR3 in amino acids: CSVGGTGEYNEQFF. The DNA of the CDR3 is TGCAGCGTTGGGGGGACAGGCGAGTACAATGAGCAGTTCTTC. The rearrangement joins TRBV29-1 to TRBJ2-1, with 8 bases that match TRBD1. There are 14 residues in the CDR3. J gave up 4 bases and V 4 bases, and 6 bases lay outside the gene matches. Germline CDR1 reads SQVTM; CDR2 reads ANQGSEA.

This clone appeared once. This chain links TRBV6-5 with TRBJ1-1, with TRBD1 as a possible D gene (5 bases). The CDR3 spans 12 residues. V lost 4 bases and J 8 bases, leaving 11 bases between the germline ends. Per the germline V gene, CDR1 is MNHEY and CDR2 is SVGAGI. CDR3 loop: CASSLGRTEAFF. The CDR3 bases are TGTGCCAGCAGTTTGGGGAGGACAGAAGCTTTCTTT.

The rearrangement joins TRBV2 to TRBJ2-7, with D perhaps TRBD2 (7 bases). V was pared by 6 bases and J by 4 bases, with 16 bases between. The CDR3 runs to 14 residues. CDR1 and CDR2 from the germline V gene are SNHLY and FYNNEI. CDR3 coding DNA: TGTGCCAGCAGCAGACGGGGGGCGCCTTACGAGCAGTACTTC. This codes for CASSRRGAPYEQYF.

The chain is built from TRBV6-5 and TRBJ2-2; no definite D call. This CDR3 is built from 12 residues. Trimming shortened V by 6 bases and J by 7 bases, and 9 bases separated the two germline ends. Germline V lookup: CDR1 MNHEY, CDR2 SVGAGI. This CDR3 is CASSYGFGELFF. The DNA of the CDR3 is TGTGCCAGCAGCTATGGGTTCGGGGAGCTGTTTTTT.

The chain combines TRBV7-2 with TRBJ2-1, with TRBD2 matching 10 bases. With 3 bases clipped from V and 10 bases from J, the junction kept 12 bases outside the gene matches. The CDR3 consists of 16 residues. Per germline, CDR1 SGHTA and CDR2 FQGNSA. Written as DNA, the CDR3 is TGTGCCAGCAGCTTCACTAGCGGGGTAGGGTTGAGGGAGCAGTTCTTC. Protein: CASSFTSGVGLREQFF.

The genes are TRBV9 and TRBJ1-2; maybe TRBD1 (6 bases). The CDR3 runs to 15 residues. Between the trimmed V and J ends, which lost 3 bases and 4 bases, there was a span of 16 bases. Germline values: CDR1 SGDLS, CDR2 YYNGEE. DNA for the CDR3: TGTGCCAGCAGCGGATTCCAGGGGTTCGGCTATGGCTACACCTTC. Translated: CASSGFQGFGYGYTF.

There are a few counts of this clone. DNA for the CDR3: TGTGCCAGCAGTTTAACCACCGGGGAGCTGTTTTTT. Translating it yields CASSLTTGELFF. The rearrangement uses TRBV28 and TRBJ2-2; D ambiguous. Germline CDR1 reads MDHEN; CDR2 reads SYDVKM. With 2 bases removed from V and 4 bases from J, the gap between germline ends came to 2 bases. The CDR3 runs to 12 residues.